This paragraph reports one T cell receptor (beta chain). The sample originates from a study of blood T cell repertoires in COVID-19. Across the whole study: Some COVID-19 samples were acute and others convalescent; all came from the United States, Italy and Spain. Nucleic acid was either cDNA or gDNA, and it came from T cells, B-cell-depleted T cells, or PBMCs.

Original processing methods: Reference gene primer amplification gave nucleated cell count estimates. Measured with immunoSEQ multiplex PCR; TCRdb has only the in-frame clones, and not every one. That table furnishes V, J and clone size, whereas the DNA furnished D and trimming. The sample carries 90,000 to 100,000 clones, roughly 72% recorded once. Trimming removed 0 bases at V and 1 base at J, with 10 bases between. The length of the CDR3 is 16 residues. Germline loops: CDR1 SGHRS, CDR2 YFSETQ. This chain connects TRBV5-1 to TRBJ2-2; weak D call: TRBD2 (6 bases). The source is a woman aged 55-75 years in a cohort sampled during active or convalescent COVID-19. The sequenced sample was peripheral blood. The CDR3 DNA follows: TGCGCCAGCAGCTTGGTGGCGGGGATGAACACCGGGGAGCTGTTTTTT. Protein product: CASSLVAGMNTGELFF.